The 9 T cell receptor beta chains below all came from one sample that was sequenced in a study of blood T cell repertoires in COVID-19. TCRdb keeps only in-frame clones here, not all; method: immunoSEQ multiplex PCR. Among about 520,000 clones listed, approximately 85% were seen once. Sequencing was performed on peripheral blood. The receptors stem from a human donor in a cohort sampled during active COVID-19.

The CDR3 loop is CASSTGDRSSGNTIYF. The CDR3 nucleotides are TGCGCCAGCAGCACTGGCGACAGAAGCTCTGGAAACACCATATATTTT. The chain carries TRBV5-1 and TRBJ1-3; D might be TRBD1 (5 bases). The V gene lost 4 bases and the J gene lost 0 bases, with 14 bases spanning the gap. Germline CDR1 SGHRS, CDR2 YFSETQ. The CDR3 consists of 16 residues.

CDR3 nucleotides: TGTGCCAGCAGTTACTCACACAGCTTTTCTGGAAACACCATATATTTT. Protein product: CASSYSHSFSGNTIYF. The rearrangement uses TRBV6-5 and TRBJ1-3; D call uncertain. This CDR3 region has 16 residues. Germline-derived CDR1 and CDR2 are MNHEY and SVGAGI. Trimming stripped 0 bases from V and 1 base from J, with 10 bases between.

V is TRBV3-1 (or the pseudogene TRBV3-2) and J is TRBJ2-7; D is undetermined. CDR1 and CDR2 (germline): LGHDT, YNNKEL (reference sequence). The CDR3 is 15 amino acids. The V end was cut by 0 bases, the J end by 2 bases, with 11 bases between. This chain's CDR3 is CASSQDLGTPYEQYF. The CDR3 coding sequence is TGTGCCAGCAGCCAAGATCTAGGCACCCCCTACGAGCAGTACTTC.

The chain joins TRBV4-3 to TRBJ1-5; D gene unclear. CDR3 length: 15 residues. Between the trimmed V and J ends, which lost 3 bases and 3 bases, there was a span of 12 bases. The germline CDR1 and CDR2 sequences are LGHNA and YSLEER. CDR3 in amino acids: CASSQSGRNNQPQHF. The CDR3 DNA is TGCGCCAGCAGCCAGAGCGGACGGAACAATCAGCCCCAGCATTTT.

The chain combines TRBV7-3 with TRBJ1-1; D remains ambiguous. The CDR3 has 14 amino acids. Germline lookup yields CDR1 SGHTA and CDR2 FQGTGA. V was pared by 5 bases and J by 6 bases, with 16 bases between. This CDR3 is CASSPNTGRSEAFF. The CDR3 DNA is TGTGCCAGCAGCCCCAACACCGGGAGGTCTGAAGCTTTCTTT.

The rearrangement uses TRBV6-2 or TRBV6-3 and TRBJ2-2, with 9 nucleotides matching TRBD2. V lost 4 bases to trimming and J lost 0 bases; unmatched junction nucleotides: 6. The CDR3 runs 17 residues. Germline V gene sequence: CDR1 MNHEY, CDR2 SVGEGT. In DNA form, the CDR3 reads TGTGCCAGCAGTTCACGCGGGAGGGACTCGAACACCGGGGAGCTGTTTTTT. Protein sequence: CASSSRGRDSNTGELFF.

The chain uses TRBV30 and TRBJ2-1; D remains ambiguous. With 1 base removed from V and 8 bases from J, the gap between germline ends came to 15 bases. This CDR3 is built from 14 residues. Germline V lookup: CDR1 GTSNPN, CDR2 SVGIG (reference sequence). The CDR3 here is CAWSDPTLNHEQFF. The CDR3 DNA sequence: TGTGCCTGGAGTGACCCAACGCTAAACCATGAGCAGTTCTTC.

Here the CDR3 reads CASSYTGTGSHEQFF. In DNA, the CDR3 is TGTGCCAGCAGCTATACCGGGACAGGGAGTCATGAGCAGTTCTTC. V gene TRBV6-5 combines with J gene TRBJ2-1; 9 bases line up with TRBD1. CDR3 length: 15 residues. Germline-derived CDR1 and CDR2 are MNHEY and SVGAGI. Trimming removed 6 bases from V and 8 bases from J; junction bases left unmatched: 11.

The rearrangement joins TRBV19 to TRBJ2-1; possible D gene TRBD2, 6 bases. The CDR3 loop spans 15 amino acids. V shed 3 bases and J shed 4 bases, with 13 bases lying between them. Germline V gives CDR1 LNHDA, CDR2 SQIVND (reference sequence). CDR3 in DNA: TGTGCCAGTAGTATTCGTCGCGGGGCTTACAATGAGCAGTTCTTC. The encoded protein is CASSIRRGAYNEQFF.